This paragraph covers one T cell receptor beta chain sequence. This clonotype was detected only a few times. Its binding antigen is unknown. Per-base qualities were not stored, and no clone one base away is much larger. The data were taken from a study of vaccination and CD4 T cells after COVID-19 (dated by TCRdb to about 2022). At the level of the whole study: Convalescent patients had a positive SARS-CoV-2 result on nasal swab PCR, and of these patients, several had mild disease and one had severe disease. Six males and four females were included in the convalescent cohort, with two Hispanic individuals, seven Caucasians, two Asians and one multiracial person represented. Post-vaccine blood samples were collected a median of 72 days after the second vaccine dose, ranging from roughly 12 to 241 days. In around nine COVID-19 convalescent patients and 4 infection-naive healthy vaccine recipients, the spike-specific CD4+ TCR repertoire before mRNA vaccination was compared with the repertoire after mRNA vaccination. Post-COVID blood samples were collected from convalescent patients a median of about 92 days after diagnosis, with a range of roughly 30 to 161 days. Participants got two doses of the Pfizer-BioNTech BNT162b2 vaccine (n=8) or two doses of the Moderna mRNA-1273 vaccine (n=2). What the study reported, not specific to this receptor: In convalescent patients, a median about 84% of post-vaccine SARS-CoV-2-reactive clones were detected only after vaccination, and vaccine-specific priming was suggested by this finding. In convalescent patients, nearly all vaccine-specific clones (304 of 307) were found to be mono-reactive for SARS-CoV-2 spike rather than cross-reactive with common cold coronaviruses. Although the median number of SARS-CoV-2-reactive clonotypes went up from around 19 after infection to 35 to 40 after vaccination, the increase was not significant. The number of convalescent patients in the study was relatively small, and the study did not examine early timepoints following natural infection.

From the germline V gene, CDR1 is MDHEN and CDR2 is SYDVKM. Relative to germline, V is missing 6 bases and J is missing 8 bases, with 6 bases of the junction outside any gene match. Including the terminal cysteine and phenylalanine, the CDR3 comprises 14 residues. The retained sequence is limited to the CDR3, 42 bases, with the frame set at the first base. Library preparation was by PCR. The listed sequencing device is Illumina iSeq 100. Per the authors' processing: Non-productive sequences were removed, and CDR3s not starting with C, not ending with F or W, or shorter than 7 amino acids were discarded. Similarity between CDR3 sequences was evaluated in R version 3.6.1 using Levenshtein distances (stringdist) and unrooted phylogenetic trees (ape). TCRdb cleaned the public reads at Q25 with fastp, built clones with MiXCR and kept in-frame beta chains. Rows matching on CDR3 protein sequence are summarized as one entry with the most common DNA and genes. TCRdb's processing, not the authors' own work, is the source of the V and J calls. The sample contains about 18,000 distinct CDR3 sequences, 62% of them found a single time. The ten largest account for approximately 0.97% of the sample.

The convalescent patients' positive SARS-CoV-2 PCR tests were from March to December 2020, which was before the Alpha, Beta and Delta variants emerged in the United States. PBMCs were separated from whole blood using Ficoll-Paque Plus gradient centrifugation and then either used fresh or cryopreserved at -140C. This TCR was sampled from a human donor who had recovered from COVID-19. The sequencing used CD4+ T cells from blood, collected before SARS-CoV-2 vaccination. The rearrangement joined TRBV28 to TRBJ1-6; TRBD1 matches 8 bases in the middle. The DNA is TGTGCCAGCAGGTCAGGACAGGGCTATTCACCCCTCCACTTT. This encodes CASRSGQGYSPLHF.